Included here is one T cell receptor beta chain sequence, with context. Clones were read by immunoSEQ multiplex PCR, and TCRdb kept only the in-frame ones, dropping some. The sample consists of around 60,000 clones, under 90% of them appearing once. This sample is part of a study of blood T cell repertoires in COVID-19. CDR1 and CDR2 from the germline V gene are MDHEN and SYDVKM. The CDR3 covers 13 residues. V gave up 5 bases and J gave up 5 bases, with 10 bases separating them. This receptor was obtained from a woman aged 80 or over with active or convalescent COVID-19. Sequencing used peripheral blood. The chain has TRBV28 and TRBJ2-1; D not certain. The CDR3 here is CASSPLEHNEQFF. CDR3 nucleotide sequence: TGTGCCAGCAGTCCCCTCGAGCACAATGAGCAGTTCTTC.